A single T cell receptor beta chain is shown here with its context. No antigen is known for it. One end of the junction is discordant with germline, which a read error may explain. The CDR3 sequence is 15 residues long. CDR1 is MRHNA, CDR2 SNTAGT, per germline. The record originates from a study of cytomegalovirus exposure and HLA in healthy donors. Study at large: HLA-typed donors were the source of roughly 80 million unique TCRs held in an early data release.

Study-level findings and limits: Overall, roughly 160 TCR beta chains were annotated as cytomegalovirus-associated. TCR beta V- and J-gene trimming, according to a later analysis, was linked to a missense DCLRE1C variant.

60 Vbeta and 13 Jbeta primers were used in PCR. Here immunoSEQ multiplex PCR was the method, and the copy in TCRdb shows in-frame clones only, minus some. The data show roughly 130,000 clones, roughly two thirds seen once. The TCR was taken from a man aged 25 to 40 in good health and CMV-seropositive. The sample taken for sequencing was PBMCs. The chain employs TRBV6-4 and TRBJ2-3; 11 positions match TRBD2. CDR3 sequence reads: CASSFTSGSTDMQYF. CDR3 DNA sequence: TGTGCCAGCAGTTTCACTAGCGGGAGCACAGATATGCAGTATTTT.